One sample yielded the 13 T cell receptor beta chains listed below, sequenced in a study of T cell responses to AZD1222 COVID-19 vaccine. TCRdb keeps only in-frame clones here, not all; method: immunoSEQ multiplex PCR. The sample has about 140,000 clones, 85% to 95% seen once. Sequences were derived from peripheral blood, sampled after recovery from COVID-19. The receptors stem from an adult who had recovered from COVID-19.

The V and J genes are TRBV27 and TRBJ2-7, with D possibly being TRBD1 (5 bases). The CDR3 consists of 15 residues. The V and J ends lost 5 bases and 0 bases respectively, with 14 bases between them. Germline CDR1 and CDR2: MNHEY and SMNVEV (reference sequence). The CDR3 spells CASSATGWASYEQYF. In DNA form, the CDR3 reads TGTGCCAGCAGTGCCACAGGATGGGCCTCCTACGAGCAGTACTTC.

V usage is TRBV5-1 and J usage is TRBJ1-4, with D hard to call. From germline, CDR1 is SGHRS and CDR2 YFSETQ. CDR3 length: 14 amino acids. V dropped 1 base and J dropped 5 bases, with 9 bases sitting between them. The CDR3 is CASSLLSLNEKLFF. The CDR3 DNA reads TGCGCCAGCAGCTTGCTGTCCCTCAATGAAAAACTGTTTTTT.

The CDR3 bases are TGCGCCAGCAGCCCCCGCTCGGGACCCTACGAGCAGTACTTC. As protein: CASSPRSGPYEQYF. V usage is TRBV4-1 and J usage is TRBJ2-7, with D perhaps given as TRBD1 or TRBD2 (5 bases each). V lost 4 bases and J 2 bases, leaving 12 bases between the germline ends. The CDR3 is 14 amino acids. Germline V gene data show CDR1 as MGHRA and CDR2 as YSYEKL.

The chain recombines TRBV28 with TRBJ2-7, with 7 positions matching TRBD1. V was clipped by 6 bases and J by 6 bases; unmatched bases: 5. The V gene's germline CDR1 is MDHEN and CDR2 SYDVKM. CDR3 length equals 12 residues. CDR3 bases: TGTGCCAGCAGCGACAGGGTGAGCGAGCAGTACTTC. Its translation is CASSDRVSEQYF.

The CDR3 region is CASLQGRGYGYTF. Written as DNA, the CDR3 is TGTGCCAGTTTACAGGGTCGGGGCTATGGCTACACCTTC. The chain recombines TRBV19 with TRBJ1-2; TRBD1 is a possible D gene (6 bases). This CDR3 comprises 13 residues. Germline V CDR1 and CDR2: LNHDA, SQIVND (reference sequence). The V end lost 8 bases, the J end lost 4 bases, and 14 bases lay between the germline ends.

V gene TRBV6-5 combines with J gene TRBJ1-1; weak D call: TRBD1 (5 bases). The CDR3 is made up of 14 amino acids. Trimming removed 0 bases from V and 8 bases from J, with 13 bases in between. CDR1 is MNHEY, CDR2 SVGAGI, per germline. The chain's CDR3 is CASSYSSDRGEAFF. CDR3 in DNA: TGTGCCAGCAGTTACTCCTCCGACCGGGGCGAAGCTTTCTTT.

This chain uses TRBV19 with TRBJ1-2; 7 bases line up with TRBD1. The V gene end was trimmed by 2 bases and the J gene end by 5 bases; junction bases not matched to a gene: 11. This CDR3 region has 16 residues. Germline CDR1 and CDR2: LNHDA and SQIVND (reference sequence). CDR3 protein: CASSISPNRGGYGYTF. The DNA of the CDR3 is TGTGCCAGTAGTATAAGCCCGAACAGGGGTGGATATGGCTACACCTTC.

This chain uses TRBV5-1 with TRBJ1-1, with TRBD1 matching over 7 bases. The length of the CDR3 is 14 residues. With 5 bases clipped from V and 0 bases from J, the junction kept 4 bases outside the gene matches. Germline CDR1 SGHRS, CDR2 YFSETQ. The CDR3 region has the DNA TGCGCCAGCAGATCGGGACAGCTGAACACTGAAGCTTTCTTT. Residues: CASRSGQLNTEAFF.

The chain uses TRBV12-3 or TRBV12-4 and TRBJ2-3, with TRBD2 as a possible D gene (6 bases). The germline V and J ends were trimmed by 10 bases and 3 bases, with 14 bases remaining between them. The CDR3 is 13 residues long. The DNA for the CDR3 is TGTGCCAACAATCTGGGGGGTACAGATACGCAGTATTTT. Residues: CANNLGGTDTQYF.

The chain uses TRBV9 and TRBJ2-7, with 14 positions matching TRBD2. The CDR3 length is 16 residues. Germline loops: CDR1 SGDLS, CDR2 YYNGEE. After removal of 0 bases from V and 3 bases from J, the junction contained 2 bases not matched to a gene. CDR3 in DNA: TGTGCCAGCAGCGTAGGGGGGACTAGCGGGAGCTACGAGCAGTACTTC. Its protein is CASSVGGTSGSYEQYF.

The rearrangement links TRBV7-2 to TRBJ1-1; D is uncertain. Germline CDR1 SGHTA, CDR2 FQGNSA. The CDR3 has 19 residues. Trimming pared 2 bases from V and 10 bases from J, leaving 32 bases between. In DNA form, the CDR3 reads TGTGCCAGCAGCTTAAGATCGGGCAGTCCGTCGAGAGTGGTACAAGTAGCTTTCTTT. It is translated as CASSLRSGSPSRVVQVAFF.

The V gene is TRBV5-1, the J gene TRBJ2-5; D not resolved. V lost 2 bases, J lost 3 bases, and 17 bases lay in between. Germline V CDR1 and CDR2: SGHRS, YFSETQ. The CDR3 loop spans 16 amino acids. DNA for the CDR3: TGCGCCAGCAGCTTCCCTGTGGTGAGGTCAAAAGAGACCCAGTACTTC. Protein sequence: CASSFPVVRSKETQYF. Complete variable domain (other parts from reference TRBV5-1 and TRBJ2-5): KAGVTQTPRYLIKTRGQQVTLSCSPISGHRSVSWYQQTPGQGLQFLFEYFSETQRNKGNFPGRFSGRQFSNSRSEMNVSTLELGDSALYLCASSFPVVRSKETQYFGPGTRLLVL.

This chain connects TRBV7-9 to TRBJ2-1, with D possibly being TRBD2 (6 bases). This CDR3 has 14 residues. Germline loops: CDR1 SEHNR, CDR2 FQNEAQ (reference sequence). V lost 1 base to trimming and J lost 6 bases, with 10 bases between them. DNA for the CDR3: TGTGCCAGCAGCTTAGGGGACTTATCCAATGAGCAGTTCTTC. It yields the protein CASSLGDLSNEQFF.